Described below is a single T cell receptor beta chain sequence and its context. Its antigen is as yet unknown. Alongside a J-beta primer mix, a sample-barcoded 5' primer served in a second PCR lasting roughly 7 to 11 cycles. Sequencing recovered at least 2.5 million CDR3-containing paired-end reads from each sample. TCRdb reanalysed the 5' RACE reads using MiXCR and keeps one entry per CDR3 protein. The sample has 700,000 to 900,000 distinct CDR3 sequences, around 25% seen once. The V segment lost 8 bases and the J segment 0 bases; nucleotides outside the gene matches: 13. This CDR3 has 19 residues. Germline V lookup: CDR1 ENHRY, CDR2 SYGVKD. RNA extraction gave at least 5.5 micrograms of total RNA per sample. The entry originates in a study of blood T cells in healthy people across ages. Study-wide findings and caveats: The recorded TCR beta diversity per million T cells decreased in a roughly linear manner with age.

These data also featured in a second study, about T cells of mothers and their children. From that study: Reads recorded for TCR beta CDR3 numbered over 9 million per mother and some 3.3 million per child.

Specimen: blood. This chain joins TRBV10-3 and TRBJ2-6; 10 bases fit TRBD1. This TCR derives from a boy younger than 18 in good health. Written as DNA, the CDR3 is TGTGCCATCCGACGGGCGACAGGGGGCTTCCCCTCTGGGGCCAACGTCCTGACTTTC. Residues: CAIRRATGGFPSGANVLTF.